This T cell receptor (beta chain) was observed in a study of beta chain features in type 1 diabetes. Sequencing targeted expressed TCRB transcripts, as all isolated RNA had been reverse transcribed. Several million reads were obtained on average from naive, central memory and regulatory T cell samples. This table comes from immunoSEQ multiplex PCR, and its TCRdb copy is limited to in-frame clones, with some not included. Of some 360,000 clones listed, over 8.5% were seen once; the top ten hold roughly 0.54%. Study-wide results and caveats: The similarity of naive, central memory and Treg TCRB repertoires appeared greater among patients than among healthy donors. Type 1 diabetes patients had moderately but significantly shorter TCRB CDR3s in all four CD4+ subsets.

V shed 1 base and J 1 base; nucleotides not matched to a gene: 4. The CDR3 is 18 amino acids. In germline, CDR1 is LGHNA, CDR2 YNFKEQ. Each donor gave one heparinised blood draw averaging around 120 mL. In this sample, this clone turned up many times. Its antigen is not known. Specimen: central memory CD4+ T cells from blood. J is TRBJ2-6 and V is TRBV4-2, with 10 positions matching TRBD1. This receptor was taken from a man under 40 with type 1 diabetes. CDR3 region: CASSQGGQGQSGANVLTF. The CDR3 coding sequence is TGTGCCAGCAGCCAAGGGGGACAGGGGCAGTCTGGGGCCAACGTCCTGACTTTC.